This TCR beta chain was obtained from a study of blood T cells in healthy people across ages. On the study more broadly: Capture via template switching afforded approximately one barcoded beta molecule per two T cells. Findings and caveats of the study: Diversity of TCR beta per million T cells declined in a roughly linear way with age. The unknown donor CMV status may have confounded expanded clonotype changes.

Total RNA, at least 5.5 micrograms per sample, was extracted from PBMCs. To note about this clonotype: Its target is unknown.

A J-beta primer mix and a sample-barcoded 5' primer were used in a second PCR of roughly 6 to 11 cycles. TCRdb used MiXCR to reprocess the 5' RACE reads, holding one entry per CDR3 protein. The repertoire includes approximately 1.5 million distinct CDR3 sequences, less than 45% of them detected once, and more than 4% sits in the top ten. Germline V gene lookup returns CDR1 LNHNV and CDR2 YYDKDF (reference sequence). CDR3 size: 13 residues. Trimming took 4 bases from V and 4 from J; bases not matched to a gene: 2. Sequencing used blood. The chain couples TRBV15 to TRBJ1-1, with 8 bases that match TRBD1. This TCR was sampled from a woman between 18 and 29 years old in good health. CDR3 loop: CATSTGTGTEAFF. The CDR3 DNA reads as TGTGCCACCAGCACCGGGACAGGCACTGAAGCTTTCTTT.